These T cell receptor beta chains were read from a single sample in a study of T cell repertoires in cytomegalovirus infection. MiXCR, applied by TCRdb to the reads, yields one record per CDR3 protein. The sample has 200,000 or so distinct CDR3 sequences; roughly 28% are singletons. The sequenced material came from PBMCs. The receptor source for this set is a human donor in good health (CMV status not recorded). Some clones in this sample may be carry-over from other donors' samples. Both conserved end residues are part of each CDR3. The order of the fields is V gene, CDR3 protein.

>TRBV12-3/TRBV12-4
CASSQGHSYGYTF
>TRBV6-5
CASSRFGQGAGELFF
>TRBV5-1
CASSRDGIGDVETQYF
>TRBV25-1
CASSLRGGSGANVLTF
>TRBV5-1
CASSLTSGGRDEQFF
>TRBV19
CARSILSEPSEAFF
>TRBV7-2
CASSRGQGIGYTF
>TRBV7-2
CASSSGTKRYEQYF
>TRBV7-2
CASSLQARGPHSGANVLTF
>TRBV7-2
CASSTGGARSNQPQHF
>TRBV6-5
CASSTGGNYGYTF
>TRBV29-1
CSVEMGQEIYEQYF
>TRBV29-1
CSYSQARGIDEQFF
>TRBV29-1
CSARTVWADTQYF
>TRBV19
CASSITGAEKLFF
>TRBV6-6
CASWELAGAHYNEQFF
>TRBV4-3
CASSPQWGSSNYGYTF